The clone carrying this TCR beta chain was detected a few times. The CDR3 is made up of 11 amino acids. Trimming removed 2 bases from V and 7 bases from J, with 4 bases in between. The V gene's germline CDR1 is SGDLS and CDR2 YYNGEE. TCRdb re-called the RACE reads through MiXCR, storing one row per CDR3 protein. The table includes around 120,000 distinct CDR3 sequences, about 13% detected once. The sample's time point: patch test 1, 2 weeks after DPC sensitization. Treatment meaning: therapeutic diphenylcyclopropenone sensitization with weekly scalp DPC. The sample belongs to a study of human T cells and chemical hapten exposure.

Sequenced material: whole blood, taken in connection with sensitization to the hapten diphenylcyclopropenone (DPC). The chain uses TRBV9 and TRBJ2-1; the D is unclear. This TCR was recovered from a man in his late teens or twenties with alopecia areata. Some clones in this sample may be carry-over from other donors' samples. Here the CDR3 reads CASSVRNEQFF. Written as DNA, the CDR3 is TGTGCCAGCAGCGTCAGGAATGAGCAGTTCTTC.